Sequencing of this T cell receptor beta chain was carried out in a study of cytomegalovirus exposure and HLA in healthy donors. Study-level points and caveats: No immune exposure information besides CMV serostatus was available. Analyzed later, most CMV-associated TCR beta chains appeared HLA-restricted.

This CDR3 is 15 amino acids long. The germline V gene encodes CDR1 SEHNR and CDR2 FQNEAQ (reference sequence). With 0 bases removed from V and 4 bases from J, the gap between germline ends came to 11 bases. A remark on this clone: Its antigen is undetermined.

PCR employed 60 Vbeta and 13 Jbeta primers. The assay was immunoSEQ multiplex PCR, and TCRdb's table has in-frame clones only and misses some. This table has over 110,000 clones, around three quarters appearing once. The rearrangement uses TRBV7-9 and TRBJ2-3, with D possibly being TRBD2 (6 bases). This TCR derives from a woman between 35 and 50 years old in good health and CMV-seropositive. Material: PBMCs. CDR3 in amino acids: CASSLALTSADTQYF. Written as DNA, the CDR3 is TGTGCCAGCAGCTTAGCTCTGACTAGTGCAGATACGCAGTATTTT.